The 22 T cell receptor beta chains reported below all come from one sample, sequenced in a study of CD8 T cells in Susac syndrome. When the RNA was reverse transcribed, random hexamers were used with an input of roughly 0.45 to 1 ug. TCRdb called the immunoSEQ multiplex PCR reads again in MiXCR, with one record for every CDR3 protein. The table has approximately 200,000 distinct CDR3 sequences, roughly 94% seen once; the top ten hold around 0.076%. Sample: CD4+ T cells from PBMCs. All receptors come from a human donor with multiple sclerosis.

The sample holds one count of this clonotype. The chain is built from TRBV6-5 and TRBJ1-2; D gene unclear. V gave up 6 bases and J gave up 0 bases, with 11 bases separating them. The germline gives CDR1 MNHEY, CDR2 SVGAGI. The CDR3 contains 14 residues. The CDR3 nucleotides read TGTGCCAGCAGCCCAGCCGTTGCTAACTATGGCTACACCTTC. It codes for CASSPAVANYGYTF.

This rearrangement joins TRBV27 to TRBJ1-6; D perhaps matches TRBD1 (5 bases). V lost 3 bases and J lost 7, with 13 bases in between. The CDR3 totals 15 residues. CDR1 MNHEY and CDR2 SMNVEV come from the germline V gene (reference sequence). Here the CDR3 DNA reads TGTGCCAGCAGTTTTGAGGGGAATGGAAATTCACCCCTCCACTTT. Residues: CASSFEGNGNSPLHF.

V is TRBV7-2 and J is TRBJ2-5; D not certain. Trimming stripped 0 bases from V and 2 bases from J, with 10 bases between. This CDR3 spans 15 amino acids. The germline V gene encodes CDR1 SGHTA and CDR2 FQGNSA. The CDR3 region is CASSLARQAQETQYF. The CDR3 nucleotides are TGTGCCAGCAGCTTAGCGCGGCAGGCACAAGAGACCCAGTACTTC.

This clonotype has a single count. The V call is TRBV20-1, the J call TRBJ1-1; D not resolved. Germline loops: CDR1 DFQATT, CDR2 SNEGSKA (reference sequence). The CDR3 has 13 residues. The CDR3 nucleotides read TGCAGCGCCCGACCCGAAATGAACACTGAAGCTTTCTTT. Protein sequence: CSARPEMNTEAFF.

The rearrangement links TRBV7-2 to TRBJ2-1; perhaps D is TRBD1 or TRBD2 (5 bases each). CDR3 size: 13 residues. Trimming left V 5 bases short and J 10 bases short, with 15 bases between. The germline gives CDR1 SGHTA, CDR2 FQGNSA. CDR3 amino acids: CASSPSTEGEQFF. The CDR3 DNA reads as TGTGCCAGCAGCCCGAGTACTGAGGGGGAGCAGTTCTTC.

J is TRBJ1-5 and V is TRBV20-1, with D possibly being TRBD1 (6 bases). This CDR3 has 15 residues. The V gene lost 6 bases and the J gene lost 1 base, with 16 bases spanning the gap. CDR1 DFQATT and CDR2 SNEGSKA come from the germline V gene (reference sequence). The CDR3 sequence: CSAGQGKGSNQPQHF. DNA for the CDR3: TGCAGTGCAGGCCAGGGGAAGGGGAGCAATCAGCCCCAGCATTTT.

The CDR3 DNA reads as TGCGCCAGCAGCCGCGGGGCGCGGGGGGACTACAATGAGCAGTTCTTC. Its translation is CASSRGARGDYNEQFF. The rearrangement joins TRBV5-1 to TRBJ2-1; 8 nucleotides match TRBD2. Per the germline V gene, CDR1 is SGHRS and CDR2 is YFSETQ. The CDR3 is 16 amino acids. J lost 3 bases, V lost 4 bases, and 9 bases had no gene match.

This rearrangement joins TRBV5-1 to TRBJ2-1, with D unclear. V gave up 4 bases and J gave up 8 bases, with 7 bases separating them. Germline V gene sequence: CDR1 SGHRS, CDR2 YFSETQ. The CDR3 loop spans 11 amino acids. The DNA for the CDR3 is TGCGCCAGCAGCAAGGACCATGAGCAGTTCTTC. Residues: CASSKDHEQFF.

The chain couples TRBV30 to TRBJ2-3; 7 bases match TRBD1. J was trimmed by 2 bases and V by 7 bases; bases with no gene match: 9. The CDR3 totals 14 residues. Germline values: CDR1 GTSNPN, CDR2 SVGIG (reference sequence). CDR3 sequence: CAYRGPGSTDTQYF. CDR3 in DNA: TGTGCCTACAGGGGTCCGGGGTCCACAGATACGCAGTATTTT.

The chain carries TRBV28 and TRBJ2-5, with 10 bases fitting TRBD1. With V trimmed by 5 bases and J by 4 bases, 7 bases remained unmatched. Germline CDR1 is MDHEN and CDR2 is SYDVKM. CDR3 length: 15 residues. The CDR3 region has the DNA TGTGCCAGCAGTACCGGGACAGGGGTCTCAGAGACCCAGTACTTC. As protein: CASSTGTGVSETQYF.

This clonotype was counted a single time. The chain uses TRBV29-1 and TRBJ2-1; TRBD1 is a possible D gene (5 bases). CDR3 length equals 11 residues. Germline CDR1 reads SQVTM; CDR2 reads ANQGSEA. V lost 7 bases and J 7 bases, leaving 11 bases between the germline ends. CDR3 loop: CSAIKGNEQFF. The CDR3 DNA reads TGCAGCGCAATAAAGGGGAATGAGCAGTTCTTC.

V usage is TRBV6-1 and J usage is TRBJ1-1; D unclear. The CDR3 runs to 12 residues. The ends were cut back, 7 bases at V and 7 bases at J, with 13 bases in the middle. Germline V gene sequence: CDR1 MNHNS, CDR2 SASEGT. The CDR3 here is CASTTRSDEAFF. CDR3 nucleotide sequence: TGTGCCAGCACCACACGGAGCGATGAAGCTTTCTTT.

This chain connects TRBV27 to TRBJ2-5, with no clear D. The V and J ends lost 0 bases and 4 bases respectively, with 3 bases between them. Germline CDR1 is MNHEY and CDR2 is SMNVEV (reference sequence). This CDR3 spans 12 amino acids. DNA of the CDR3: TGTGCCAGCAGTTTATCCGGAGAGACCCAGTACTTC. Translating it yields CASSLSGETQYF.

This chain links TRBV9 with TRBJ2-3, with D possibly TRBD2 on 8 matching bases. V lost 2 bases to trimming and J lost 2 bases, with 18 bases between them. The V gene's germline CDR1 is SGDLS and CDR2 YYNGEE. This CDR3 is built from 17 residues. CDR3 protein: CASSVNSGTVPTDTQYF. CDR3 DNA sequence: TGTGCCAGCAGCGTCAATAGCGGGACAGTCCCCACAGATACGCAGTATTTT. The full variable domain, its missing parts supplied by reference TRBV9 and TRBJ2-3, is DSGVTQTPKHLITATGQRVTLRCSPRSGDLSVYWYQQSLDQGLQFLIQYYNGEERAKGNILERFSAQQFPDLHSELNLSSLELGDSALYFCASSVNSGTVPTDTQYFGPGTRLTVL.

The rearrangement joins TRBV30 to TRBJ1-1; D is undetermined. CDR3 length: 13 residues. The V and J ends lost 3 bases and 3 bases respectively, with 11 bases between them. The germline V gene has CDR1 GTSNPN and CDR2 SVGIG (reference sequence). CDR3 nucleotide sequence: TGTGCCTGGAGCGTAAATAGGGACACTGAAGCTTTCTTT. It is translated as CAWSVNRDTEAFF.

The chain carries TRBV30 and TRBJ1-6; 7 positions agree with TRBD1. V shed 0 bases and J 9 bases; nucleotides not matched to a gene: 8. Germline CDR1 GTSNPN, CDR2 SVGIG (reference sequence). The CDR3 covers 15 residues. The DNA for the CDR3 is TGTGCCTGGAGTGTACGGAGTCAGGGGGGTTCACCCCTCCACTTT. The encoded protein is CAWSVRSQGGSPLHF.

The chain couples TRBV7-2 to TRBJ2-7, with D maybe TRBD2 (6 bases). There are 14 residues in the CDR3. Trimming took 1 base from V and 0 from J, leaving 7 bases between them. Per germline, CDR1 SGHTA and CDR2 FQGNSA. The CDR3 region is CASSLDGSSYEQYF. CDR3 nucleotide sequence: TGTGCCAGCAGCTTAGACGGGAGCTCCTACGAGCAGTACTTC.

This clonotype was counted once. The rearrangement links TRBV5-1 to TRBJ2-5; D is unresolved. CDR1 is SGHRS and CDR2 is YFSETQ in the germline V gene. The length of the CDR3 is 13 residues. Trimming stripped 6 bases from V and 4 bases from J, with 13 bases between. The chain's CDR3 is CASTPTNSETQYF. The CDR3 region has the DNA TGCGCCAGCACCCCGACGAACTCAGAGACCCAGTACTTC.

The J gene is TRBJ2-2, the V gene TRBV2; D is uncertain. CDR1 and CDR2 from the germline V gene are SNHLY and FYNNEI. V shed 5 bases and J shed 7 bases, with 5 bases lying between them. CDR3 length: 11 residues. CDR3 in amino acids: CASSSYGELFF. The CDR3 nucleotides read TGTGCCAGCAGTTCCTACGGGGAGCTGTTTTTT.

Only a few counts were recorded for this clonotype. This sequence joins TRBV29-1 and TRBJ1-5; D is perhaps TRBD1 (6 bases). Deletions cut 4 bases from V and 6 bases from J, with 10 bases between. CDR1 and CDR2 from the germline V gene are SQVTM and ANQGSEA. The CDR3 contains 12 residues. The CDR3 DNA sequence: TGCAGCGTTGCGGGGGGCGGTCAGCCCCAGCATTTT. This translates into CSVAGGGQPQHF.

The chain uses TRBV20-1 and TRBJ1-1; 8 bases agree with TRBD1. The CDR3 runs to 18 residues. Trimming cost V 1 base and J 3 bases; bases outside gene matches: 16. Per germline, CDR1 DFQATT and CDR2 SNEGSKA (reference sequence). CDR3 nucleotides: TGCAGTGCTAGAGGCTCCTCTTCAGGGGGCAGGGGAGACACTGAAGCTTTCTTT. Protein product: CSARGSSSGGRGDTEAFF.

This rearrangement joins TRBV25-1 to TRBJ1-1; D is possibly TRBD1 (5 bases). Germline CDR1 and CDR2: MGHDK and SYGVNS. The V end was cut by 2 bases, the J end by 6 bases, with 10 bases between. The CDR3 has 13 amino acids. CDR3 sequence: CASSEVRDAEAFF. The CDR3 region has the DNA TGTGCCAGCAGTGAAGTCAGGGACGCTGAAGCTTTCTTT.